Listed below are T cell receptor beta chains from one sample, sequenced in a study of CD8 T cells in Susac syndrome. TCRdb redid the calling of the immunoSEQ multiplex PCR reads with MiXCR, one entry per CDR3 protein. The table lists hundreds of thousands of distinct CDR3 sequences, approximately 90% of them singletons. Specimen: CD8+ T cells from PBMCs. These TCRs come from a human donor with multiple sclerosis. Both conserved end residues are part of each CDR3. D genes are given only for firm matches. A row's size may be missing; if present it is once, few, many or a size class.

d_call,v_call,j_call,clone_size,cdr3_nt,cdr3_aa
.,TRBV19,TRBJ1-1,.,TGTGCCAGTAGTAGGGGGGCTATGAACACTGAAGCTTTCTTT,CASSRGAMNTEAFF
.,TRBV12-3/TRBV12-4,TRBJ1-3,.,TGTGCCAGCAGTCCCCCGGGATCCTCTGGAAACACCATATATTTT,CASSPPGSSGNTIYF
.,TRBV19,TRBJ2-7,.,TGTGCCAGTATCCATGGGGGCGAGCAGTACTTC,CASIHGGEQYF
TRBD2,TRBV11-2,TRBJ2-3,.,TGTGCCAGCAGCATAGGGACTAGCGGGAAAACAGATACGCAGTATTTT,CASSIGTSGKTDTQYF
.,TRBV27,TRBJ2-2,.,TGTGCCAGCAGTTTGGGGGGGGCGGGGGCCGGGGAGCTGTTTTTT,CASSLGGAGAGELFF
TRBD1,TRBV9,TRBJ2-2,.,TGTGCCAGCAGCTCCCGGGGACAGGGGGCAGCCGGGGAGCTGTTTTTT,CASSSRGQGAAGELFF
.,TRBV7-9,TRBJ1-4,.,TGTGCCAGCAGCCCCGCCCATACGGATGAAAAACTGTTTTTT,CASSPAHTDEKLFF
.,TRBV24-1,TRBJ2-1,.,TGTGCCACCAGTGAAGGGACCAGCATCTACAATGAGCAGTTCTTC,CATSEGTSIYNEQFF
.,TRBV25-1,TRBJ1-1,.,TGTGCCAGCGTGGTGGGAGGTAACTTGGACACTGAAGCTTTCTTT,CASVVGGNLDTEAFF
.,TRBV4-3,TRBJ1-1,.,TGCGCCAGCAGCCAAGATAGGGCGGGAAACACTGAAGCTTTCTTT,CASSQDRAGNTEAFF
.,TRBV12-5,TRBJ2-1,.,TGTGCTAGTGGCTCCGGGTGGGGTACCCTCAATGAGCAGTTCTTC,CASGSGWGTLNEQFF
TRBD2,TRBV20-1,TRBJ2-1,.,TGCAGTGCCCAACCCCTCGGCGGGAGGTCCTACAATGAGCAGTTCTTC,CSAQPLGGRSYNEQFF
.,TRBV5-6,TRBJ2-5,once,TGTGCCAGCAGCTTGAGTAGCTCTTATCAAGAGACCCAGTACTTC,CASSLSSSYQETQYF
TRBD2,TRBV7-9,TRBJ2-7,once,TGTGCCAGCAGTCCCCGGGAGGGCGCCTACGAGCAGTACTTC,CASSPREGAYEQYF
.,TRBV7-6,TRBJ1-5,.,TGTGCCAGCAGCTTAGGGGGCCCGGATAGCAATCAGCCCCAGCATTTT,CASSLGGPDSNQPQHF
.,TRBV19,TRBJ1-1,.,TGTGCCAGTAGTACCGACTCTTGGAACACTGAAGCTTTCTTT,CASSTDSWNTEAFF
TRBD1,TRBV12-3/TRBV12-4,TRBJ2-6,.,TGTGCCAGCAGCACGGTCAGGGGGCGCGGTGGGGCCAACGTCCTGACTTTC,CASSTVRGRGGANVLTF
.,TRBV2,TRBJ2-1,.,TGTGCCAGCAGTCGGGGTAATGAGCAGTTCTTC,CASSRGNEQFF
TRBD1,TRBV7-9,TRBJ2-1,.,TGTGCCAGCAGCCCCTCAGGGGGTGATGAGCAGTTCTTC,CASSPSGGDEQFF
.,TRBV5-6,TRBJ1-2,.,TGTGCCAGCAGCTTTGGGGGGGACTATGGCTACACCTTC,CASSFGGDYGYTF
TRBD1,TRBV12-3/TRBV12-4,TRBJ1-1,.,TGTGCCAGCAGTCCAACAGGGGGCAGTTACACTGAAGCTTTCTTT,CASSPTGGSYTEAFF
.,TRBV7-6,TRBJ1-1,.,TGTGCCAGCAGCTTAGCGTGGGAGGAAGGGATGGACACTGAAGCTTTCTTT,CASSLAWEEGMDTEAFF
.,TRBV20-1,TRBJ1-5,.,TGCAGTGCTAGAGATGGGCGGTATAGCAATCAGCCCCAGCATTTT,CSARDGRYSNQPQHF
.,TRBV4-3,TRBJ2-2,.,TGCGCCAGCAGCCAAGCACAGGTGGACACCGGGGAGCTGTTTTTT,CASSQAQVDTGELFF
.,TRBV7-9,TRBJ2-5,.,TGTGCCAGCAGCTTAAGGGCAGACTACCAAGAGACCCAGTACTTC,CASSLRADYQETQYF
.,TRBV25-1,TRBJ1-5,.,TGTGCCAGCAGTGAATACTATCGGGACCTTAATCAGCCCCAGCATTTT,CASSEYYRDLNQPQHF